Included here is one T cell receptor (beta chain) sequence, with context. Its antigen is unknown. The entry originates in a study of T-cell reconstitution after alpha-beta-depleted transplantation in children. General study points: Newly made T cells mostly supplied T-cell counts and diversity one year after transplant. Reportedly, only several hundred clones from non-depleted graft cells drove alpha-beta T-cell counts at about two months.

CDR1 is KGHSY and CDR2 is FQNENV in the germline V gene. This CDR3 region has 16 residues. J was trimmed by 4 bases and V by 2 bases; bases with no gene match: 10. TCRbeta library construction was performed incorporating unique molecular identifiers. TCRdb itself ran the PCR reads through MiXCR, one entry per CDR3 protein. Seen here are about 130,000 distinct CDR3 sequences, roughly 10% observed once, and the top ten hold about 25%. The sequence was obtained from a girl younger than two who had a stem cell transplant for combined immunodeficiency, so the T cells may come from the graft donor. The chain is built from TRBV16 and TRBJ2-7; 8 bases fit TRBD1. The sample in question was PBMCs, mostly from graft donor cells, obtained 180 days after TCRalphabeta/CD19-depleted stem cell transplant. The CDR3 loop reads CASSQPGTGRRYEQYF. The CDR3 nucleotides read TGTGCCAGCAGCCAACCCGGGACAGGTCGGAGGTACGAGCAGTACTTC.